This is a list of T cell receptor beta chains from one sample in a study of blood T cell repertoires in COVID-19. Assay used: immunoSEQ multiplex PCR; TCRdb lists only in-frame clones, some missing. Of hundreds of thousands of clones listed, roughly 89% are singletons. The specimen was PBMCs or T cells enriched from blood (not recorded which). The receptors originated from a woman in her twenties or thirties who had recovered from COVID-19. Each CDR3 is given with its conserved first and last residue. The D gene is left open where the match is weak. For some rows the clone size is stated as once, few or many, or as a class when expanded; others skip it.

d_call j_call clone_size v_call cdr3_nt cdr3_aa
TRBD1 TRBJ2-7 . TRBV29-1 TGCAGCGTTGCAGGACAGGACCCGAAGCAGTACTTC CSVAGQDPKQYF
TRBD2 TRBJ2-1 . TRBV6-5 TGTGCCAGCAGGGGACTAGTCTATGAGCAGTTCTTC CASRGLVYEQFF
. TRBJ2-3 once TRBV27 TGTGCCAGCAGTTTAATCCGGACTCATATGACAGATACGCAGTATTTT CASSLIRTHMTDTQYF
. TRBJ1-5 . TRBV18 TGTGCCAGCTCATTTGGGGAGAATCAGCCCCAGCATTTT CASSFGENQPQHF
. TRBJ1-5 once TRBV29-1 TGCAGCGTTGAGGGGAGTGGGGATCAGCCCCAGCATTTT CSVEGSGDQPQHF
TRBD2 TRBJ2-3 . TRBV2 TGTGCCAGCCGAGAGGGCAGATACCGAGGACTAGAGGTGTTGGGCACAGATACGCAGTATTTT CASREGRYRGLEVLGTDTQYF
TRBD2 TRBJ2-7 . TRBV7-8 TGTGCCAGCAGCCCCTTTCGACTAGCGGGAGGTAACGAGCAGTACTTC CASSPFRLAGGNEQYF
. TRBJ2-7 . TRBV27 TGTGCCAGCAACCAGGGGTCCAAGGTGGGCGAGCAGTACTTC CASNQGSKVGEQYF
. TRBJ1-2 . TRBV18 TGTGCCAGCTCACCGGTGGGAGGGAGAGTCTATGGCTACACCTTC CASSPVGGRVYGYTF
TRBD1 TRBJ1-1 . TRBV4-3 TGCGCCAGCAGCCTGGGACAGGGGGTTGTGGACACTGAAGCTTTCTTT CASSLGQGVVDTEAFF
TRBD2 TRBJ2-1 once TRBV28 TGTGCCAGCAGTTTAAGGCGGGAGCGGAAAAATGAGCAGTTCTTC CASSLRRERKNEQFF
TRBD2 TRBJ2-1 . TRBV7-3 TGTGCCAGCAGCTCCCCGGGACTAGCGGGGAATGAGCAGTTCTTC CASSSPGLAGNEQFF
TRBD2 TRBJ2-1 . TRBV7-9 TGTGCCAGCAGCCCGCGGGGCGGGAGGGCATACAATGAGCAGTTCTTC CASSPRGGRAYNEQFF
. TRBJ2-3 . TRBV12-3/TRBV12-4 TGTGCCAGCTACGCCTCGGGCACAGATACGCAGTATTTT CASYASGTDTQYF
. TRBJ2-1 . TRBV5-4 TGTGCCAGCAGCTTGACGGGAGCAGCCTACAATGAGCAGTTCTTC CASSLTGAAYNEQFF
TRBD2 TRBJ2-7 . TRBV27 TGTGCCAGCAGTTTAAGGCTAGCGGGAGTAAAAGAGAGGGAGCAGTACTTC CASSLRLAGVKEREQYF
. TRBJ2-3 . TRBV5-1 TGCGCCAGCAGCCCCGCGGTTACGGAAGATACGCAGTATTTT CASSPAVTEDTQYF
. TRBJ2-4 . TRBV5-1 TGCGCCAGCAGCTTGCTAGGGACATGGACAGACATTCAGTACTTC CASSLLGTWTDIQYF
TRBD1 TRBJ1-5 . TRBV19 TGTGCCAGTAGTATCCGAGGGACAGAAAATCAGCCCCAGCATTTT CASSIRGTENQPQHF
TRBD2 TRBJ2-3 . TRBV4-1 TGCGCCAGCAGACTGACTAGCGGGAGCGCAGATACGCAGTATTTT CASRLTSGSADTQYF
. TRBJ2-3 . TRBV20-1 TGCAGTGCCCTCAGCACAGATACGCAGTATTTT CSALSTDTQYF
TRBD2 TRBJ2-5 . TRBV19 TGTGCCAGTAGTGGACTAGCCATGGAGACCCAGTACTTC CASSGLAMETQYF
TRBD1 TRBJ1-6 . TRBV19 TGTGCCAGTCGCCGGGACAGGGCCAATTCACCCCTCCACTTT CASRRDRANSPLHF
. TRBJ1-4 . TRBV11-2 TGTGCCAGCAGCTTAGGGGGCAGAACCGATGAAAAACTGTTTTTT CASSLGGRTDEKLFF
TRBD1 TRBJ1-2 . TRBV18 TGTGCCAGCTCACCAGACAGGGACTATGGCTACACCTTC CASSPDRDYGYTF
. TRBJ2-3 . TRBV28 TGTGCCAGCAGTTTAGGGTCTAGCGAGAGGAGGGCGCAGTATTTT CASSLGSSERRAQYF
TRBD1 TRBJ2-2 . TRBV4-3 TGCGCCAGCAGCCAAGGGTGGGGACAGGGGGAAACCGGGGAGCTGTTTTTT CASSQGWGQGETGELFF
. TRBJ1-2 . TRBV12-3/TRBV12-4 TGTGCCAGCAGTGGCGGGGAAAGCTATGGCTACACCTTC CASSGGESYGYTF
TRBD1 TRBJ2-1 . TRBV10-3 TGTGCCACCAGGGGGCCAACGTACAATGAGCAGTTCTTC CATRGPTYNEQFF
TRBD2 TRBJ2-3 . TRBV11-3 TGTGCCAGCAGCGTAATAGCGGGAGATACGCAGTATTTT CASSVIAGDTQYF
TRBD1 TRBJ1-3 . TRBV4-3 TGCGCCAGCAGCCGAGAGACAGGGGAGCAAAACACCATATATTTT CASSRETGEQNTIYF
. TRBJ1-2 . TRBV29-1 TGCAGCGCTGTGGGCCAGGGTGTCTATGGCTACACCTTC CSAVGQGVYGYTF
TRBD2 TRBJ2-7 . TRBV28 TGTGCCAGCAGTTTTAGGGCGGGAGGATCCTACGAGCAGTACTTC CASSFRAGGSYEQYF
TRBD1 TRBJ1-1 . TRBV19 TGTGCCAGTAAATCGACAGGGTTGTACGATACTGAAGCTTTCTTT CASKSTGLYDTEAFF
. TRBJ1-2 . TRBV30 TGTGCCTGGAACGGACAAAACTATGGCTACACCTTC CAWNGQNYGYTF
. TRBJ1-1 . TRBV4-2 TGTGCCAGCAGCCCCCTTGGGGACAAGAACACTGAAGCTTTCTTT CASSPLGDKNTEAFF
TRBD1 TRBJ1-2 . TRBV29-1 TGCAGCGTTGATAGGACAGGGAGCGATTATGGCTACACCTTC CSVDRTGSDYGYTF
TRBD1 TRBJ2-7 . TRBV28 TGTGCCAGCACCTCCGGGACAGGGAAGTACGAGCAGTACTTC CASTSGTGKYEQYF
TRBD2 TRBJ2-2 . TRBV6-2/TRBV6-3 TGTGCCAGCAGTTACGGGCGGGAGGAACTCACCGGGGAGCTGTTTTTT CASSYGREELTGELFF
TRBD1 TRBJ1-1 once TRBV11-2 TGTGCCAGCAGCTCCGGGACAGGGTTTTCGAAGAACACTGAAGCTTTCTTT CASSSGTGFSKNTEAFF
. TRBJ1-2 . TRBV7-9 TGTGCCAGCAGCGATTCCCCCGGGAACTATGGCTACACCTTC CASSDSPGNYGYTF
. TRBJ2-2 . TRBV19 TGTGCCAGTAGGTCCGGACAGAACACCGGGGAGCTGTTTTTT CASRSGQNTGELFF
TRBD1 TRBJ2-2 few TRBV5-8 TGTGCCAGCAGCCAACAGGGGGCGAACACCGGGGAGCTGTTTTTT CASSQQGANTGELFF
TRBD2 TRBJ2-1 . TRBV7-9 TGTGCCAGCAGCGGCAAACTAGCGGGAGGGGACAATGAGCAGTTCTTC CASSGKLAGGDNEQFF
TRBD2 TRBJ2-1 . TRBV6-2/TRBV6-3 TGTGCCAGCAGCCGGGACTATCTTAGCTCCTACAATGAGCAGTTCTTC CASSRDYLSSYNEQFF
. TRBJ1-2 once TRBV7-9 TGTGCCAGCAGCTTCACGGACAGTATGAATGGCTACACCTTC CASSFTDSMNGYTF
. TRBJ1-5 once TRBV9 TGTGCCAGCAGCCCTCATGACAGGCCTAATCAGCCCCAGCATTTT CASSPHDRPNQPQHF